This entry lists 11 T cell receptor beta chains sequenced from one sample in a study of cytomegalovirus exposure and HLA in healthy donors. PCR employed 60 Vbeta and 13 Jbeta primers. TCRdb's copy holds only in-frame clones and misses some; the assay was immunoSEQ multiplex PCR. The table includes about 160,000 clones, roughly 82% detected once. Sequencing was carried out using PBMCs. These receptors all come from a man in his fifties in good health and CMV-seropositive.

V gene TRBV5-1 combines with J gene TRBJ1-2, with D possibly matching TRBD1 (5 bases). V gave up 5 bases and J gave up 6 bases, with 20 bases separating them. Germline lookup yields CDR1 SGHRS and CDR2 YFSETQ. The CDR3 has 15 amino acids. In DNA form, the CDR3 reads TGCGCCAGCAGTCAGGTTGTTACAGGACGGGATGGCTACACCTTC. This sequence encodes CASSQVVTGRDGYTF.

This clone turned up a few times. V usage is TRBV5-1 and J usage is TRBJ1-5; D remains unclear. The CDR3 has 15 residues. V lost 0 bases and J 6 bases, leaving 13 bases between the germline ends. Germline V gene data show CDR1 as SGHRS and CDR2 as YFSETQ. CDR3 region: CASSLGGFAGQPQHF. DNA of the CDR3: TGCGCCAGCAGCTTGGGAGGTTTTGCGGGTCAGCCCCAGCATTTT.

The rearrangement links TRBV25-1 to TRBJ1-1; 10 bases match TRBD1. Trimming took 7 bases from V and 5 from J; bases not matched to a gene: 16. Per germline, CDR1 MGHDK and CDR2 SYGVNS. The CDR3 length is 17 residues. CDR3 nucleotides: TGTGCCAGCACCAATATCGGGACAGGGGTCTCGGGGACTGAAGCTTTCTTT. This gives the protein CASTNIGTGVSGTEAFF.

The chain joins TRBV14 to TRBJ2-3; D not certain. Trimming took off 1 base at V and 0 bases at J, with 5 bases between the two ends. This CDR3 is built from 14 residues. CDR1 and CDR2 (germline): SGHDN, FVKESK. The CDR3 DNA is TGTGCCAGCAGCCAAGTGCGGAGCACAGATACGCAGTATTTT. Its translation: CASSQVRSTDTQYF.

This chain links TRBV27 with TRBJ1-6; D unclear. With 3 bases removed from V and 6 bases from J, the gap between germline ends came to 21 bases. Germline loops: CDR1 MNHEY, CDR2 SMNVEV (reference sequence). The CDR3 runs to 18 residues. The CDR3 bases are TGTGCCAGCAGTTTCGGACGGGGAGTTAAAAACGGTAATTCACCCCTCCACTTT. Protein product: CASSFGRGVKNGNSPLHF.

The CDR3 region has the DNA TGTGCCAGCAGCCCGGCGGGTAGCGGCGTCAATGAGCAGTTCTTC. Protein: CASSPAGSGVNEQFF. The V gene is TRBV27, the J gene TRBJ2-1; tentative D call: TRBD2 (6 bases). Trimming stripped 6 bases from V and 6 bases from J, with 18 bases between. The length of the CDR3 is 15 residues. Germline CDR1 MNHEY, CDR2 SMNVEV (reference sequence).

This sequence joins TRBV4-2 and TRBJ2-1; 15 bases align to TRBD2. The CDR3 extends over 16 amino acids. V dropped 4 bases and J dropped 9; count of bases not matched to a gene: 7. Germline V gene sequence: CDR1 LGHNA, CDR2 YNFKEQ. The CDR3 nucleotides read TGTGCCAGCAGCCGAGGACTAGCGGGGGGGCAGAGTGAGCAGTTCTTC. Residues: CASSRGLAGGQSEQFF.

This chain joins TRBV10-3 and TRBJ1-4, with D maybe TRBD1 (5 bases). V was pared by 4 bases and J by 3 bases, with 6 bases between. The length of the CDR3 is 13 residues. Germline CDR1 ENHRY, CDR2 SYGVKD. The CDR3 spells CAISGGANEKLFF. CDR3 coding DNA: TGTGCCATCAGTGGGGGGGCTAATGAAAAACTGTTTTTT.

J is TRBJ2-2 and V is TRBV5-1; 14 bases fit TRBD2. Germline V CDR1 and CDR2: SGHRS, YFSETQ. J was trimmed by 4 bases and V by 4 bases; bases with no gene match: 6. The CDR3 loop spans 17 amino acids. CDR3 in amino acids: CASSPRLAGGGTGELFF. For the CDR3, the DNA is TGCGCCAGCAGCCCACGACTAGCGGGAGGGGGCACCGGGGAGCTGTTTTTT.

In this sample, this clone turned up a few times. The V gene is TRBV9, the J gene TRBJ2-1; D is perhaps TRBD2 (6 bases). Trimming took 4 bases from V and 6 from J, leaving 11 bases between them. Germline V gene data show CDR1 as SGDLS and CDR2 as YYNGEE. This CDR3 region has 13 residues. The CDR3 loop reads CASSRDWGNEQFF. CDR3 coding DNA: TGTGCCAGCAGCCGGGACTGGGGCAATGAGCAGTTCTTC.

The J gene is TRBJ2-4, the V gene TRBV7-9; maybe TRBD2 (5 bases). Germline V gene sequence: CDR1 SEHNR, CDR2 FQNEAQ (reference sequence). Trimming pared 2 bases from V and 1 base from J, leaving 18 bases between. The CDR3 sequence is 18 residues long. The chain's CDR3 is CASSLPAGPSGAKNIQYF. The CDR3 DNA follows: TGTGCCAGCAGCTTACCCGCGGGCCCGTCGGGGGCCAAAAACATTCAGTACTTC.